This TCR beta chain was retrieved from a study of monozygotic twins with inflammatory bowel disease (dated by TCRdb to about 2019). With regard to the full study: In total, roughly 30 monozygotic twin pairs made up the full study: 19 Danish pairs, all IBD-discordant, plus nine German pairs, of which four were IBD-concordant and five were IBD-discordant. The search for disease-associated traits relied mainly on comparing, within discordant pairs, IBD patients with their genetically identical healthy co-twins. Each individual had, on average, about 151 000 unique TCRalpha sequences and 181 000 unique TCRbeta sequences available for analysis.

Preparation of the library involved 5' RACE. The input for every TCR library was roughly 4,000 ng of total RNA. For each sample, cDNA synthesis was carried out in eight separate reactions using SMARTScribe reverse transcriptase. During cDNA synthesis, unique molecular identifiers containing a 6-nucleotide sample barcode were introduced by template switching. TCRalpha and TCRbeta cDNA was amplified in two nested PCRs of about 17 and 10 cycles, and bead purification was carried out after each PCR. Before amplification, the cDNA was both treated with uracil DNA-glycosylase and purified with the QIAquick PCR purification kit. The second PCR added Illumina TruSeq-compatible adapters along with sample-specific barcodes. TapeStation and Qubit were used to check library quality and concentration, and 5 to 6 ng of each library went into the pool. Sequencing of pooled libraries was carried out on an Illumina HiSeq2500 single-index Rapid Run using 2 x 100 bp reads and custom sequencing primers. The authors' analysis ran thus. PCR and sequencing errors were corrected by UMI-based consensus assembly using MiGEC version 1.2.6. MiXCR version 2.1.1 was used to carry out V(D)J alignment, clonotype assembly and CDR3 extraction. To normalise gene usage, clonotype sharing and MAIT/NKT TCR abundance, the top 1000, 10 000 and 20 000 clonotypes in each sample were analysed. After downsampling to 27 000 UMIs, diversity was calculated as the inverse Simpson index using the vegan R package. Paired Mann-Whitney U tests were applied to discordant twin pairs, with Benjamini-Hochberg correction for multiple testing. Based on TCRdb reprocessing of the reads, there is one entry per CDR3 protein sequence, and DNA is missing. Clone size and V and J calls follow TCRdb, not the original study. This specimen's table enumerates about 300,000 distinct CDR3 sequences. The ten top clones hold roughly 5.8% of the sample.

From each donor, a roughly 2.3 ml peripheral blood sample was drawn into PAXgene tubes and stored at -80 degrees C. Total RNA was isolated from whole blood with the PAXgene blood miRNA kit on an automated QIAcube, without T cell sorting. Deep TCRalpha and TCRbeta repertoire profiling with unique molecular barcoding was performed on peripheral blood of monozygotic twin pairs concordant or discordant for inflammatory bowel disease. Smoking habits were recorded for all twin pairs, and individuals were classified as current, former or never smokers. In the germline V gene, CDR1 corresponds to SGDLS and CDR2 to YYNGEE. CDR3 length: 17 amino acids, cysteine to phenylalanine. The DNA sequence is not available. Beyond this particular receptor, the publication reports: Measured by the inverse Simpson index, TCRbeta repertoire diversity was lower in IBD patients than in their healthy co-twins. Repertoire similarity did not differ between concordant and discordant twins, which could be due to limited statistical power. IBD patients shared fewer clonotypes with other individuals than healthy twins did, most markedly in patients showing signs of disease activity. The analysis was unable to tell different T cell subtypes apart. Background noise and inter-individual variability may have been introduced into the repertoires by the differing immunosuppressive treatments among patients. No single strong signal or clonotype linked to IBD turned up in the results, so the idea that one exists was not supported.

Comment on this clonotype: There is no known antigen for this receptor.

Sequenced: blood. The receptor chain draws on TRBV9 and TRBJ2-2; with no DNA, the TCRdb D assignment of TRBD2 cannot be verified. The sequence was obtained from a human donor with ulcerative colitis or Crohn's disease, or a healthy co-twin of an affected twin (not recorded which). CDR3 loop: CASSIGLAGGPDVELFF.